This T cell receptor beta chain was sequenced in a study of cytomegalovirus exposure and HLA in healthy donors. Findings and caveats of the study: Among immune exposure information, only CMV serostatus was available. In a later analysis, at a false discovery rate of 0.05, 15,000 to 20,000 TCR beta sequences were associated with HLA alleles.

Germline-derived CDR1 and CDR2 are SGHRS and YFSETQ. The V end lost 0 bases, the J end lost 6 bases, and 13 bases lay between the germline ends. The CDR3 loop spans 14 amino acids. Unrecorded immune exposure was likely among donors, who were nominally healthy when sampled. Comment on this clone: The antigen is undetermined.

The PCR made use of 60 Vbeta and 13 Jbeta primers. Here immunoSEQ multiplex PCR was the method, and the copy in TCRdb shows in-frame clones only, minus some. This table holds 50,000 to 55,000 clones, around 85% found once. The rearrangement uses TRBV5-1 and TRBJ2-7, with a tentative D call TRBD1 (5 bases). This sequence was found in a boy aged 5-17 years in good health and CMV-seropositive. Input material: PBMCs. CDR3 amino acids: CASSLEGRGSEQYF. The CDR3 DNA follows: TGCGCCAGCAGCTTGGAAGGAAGGGGTTCCGAGCAGTACTTC.